This T cell receptor (beta chain) was observed in a study of cytomegalovirus exposure and HLA in healthy donors. The V and J ends lost 6 bases and 4 bases respectively, with 9 bases between them. Germline V gene sequence: CDR1 MDHEN, CDR2 SYDVKM. The CDR3 extends over 13 amino acids. General study results and limits: TCR beta chains associated with HLA were, in a later analysis, more clonally expanded than equally common others. Association of a missense DCLRE1C variant with TCR beta V- and J-gene trimming was reported in a later analysis.

On this clone: The antigen is unknown.

PCR was performed using 60 Vbeta and 13 Jbeta primers. The data were produced by immunoSEQ multiplex PCR, yet TCRdb's version contains in-frame clones alone and is incomplete. This sample yields 130,000 to 150,000 clones, of which 78% are seen a single time; about 3% belongs to the top ten. The chain joins TRBV28 to TRBJ1-4, with D tentatively TRBD1 (5 bases). This TCR derives from a man aged 35 to 55 in good health and CMV-seropositive. Sequenced sample: PBMCs. CDR3 loop: CASRDSLNEKLFF. CDR3 DNA: TGTGCCAGCAGAGACAGCCTTAATGAAAAACTGTTTTTT.